This passage covers 6 T cell receptor beta chains from one sample sequenced in a study of blood T cell repertoires in COVID-19 (TCRdb year 2020). Library method: the immunoSEQ multiplex PCR assay. TCRdb limited this immuneACCESS table to in-frame rearrangements with V and J called. A share of clones is missing; checked studies link under half to unresolved V genes, and the rest is unexplained. The sample has 55,000 to 80,000 clones on record, under 80% of them singletons. Approximately 5.6% of the sample belongs to the ten largest clones. Sequences were obtained from peripheral blood. Source of these receptors: a human donor in a cohort sampled during active COVID-19.

The chain couples TRBV5-4 to TRBJ2-7; D unresolved. In germline, CDR1 is SGHNT, CDR2 YYREEE (reference sequence). The CDR3 runs 14 residues. The ends were cut back, 2 bases at V and 0 bases at J, with 9 bases in the middle. In DNA, the CDR3 is TGTGCCAGCAGCTTTAAACAGAGCTCCTACGAGCAGTACTTC. This translates into CASSFKQSSYEQYF.

The chain joins TRBV25-1 to TRBJ2-3; no clear D gene. The length of the CDR3 is 13 residues. Germline assignment: CDR1 MGHDK and CDR2 SYGVNS. Between the trimmed V and J ends, which lost 8 bases and 6 bases, there was a span of 15 bases. CDR3: CASGEWAVDTQYF. The CDR3 region has the DNA TGTGCCAGCGGAGAATGGGCCGTCGATACGCAGTATTTT.

This sequence joins TRBV9 and TRBJ1-3; 11 nucleotides agree with TRBD1. This CDR3 comprises 15 residues. In germline, CDR1 is SGDLS, CDR2 YYNGEE. The trim removed 2 bases at V and 4 bases at J, leaving 2 bases unmatched. The CDR3 is CASSVGTGGGNTIYF. The CDR3 bases are TGTGCCAGCAGCGTCGGGACAGGGGGAGGAAACACCATATATTTT.

The chain uses TRBV10-3 and TRBJ1-1; D unclear. Germline CDR1 is ENHRY and CDR2 is SYGVKD. The CDR3 loop spans 14 amino acids. V dropped 5 bases and J dropped 1 base, with 11 bases sitting between them. This CDR3 is CAISSGAQNTEAFF. The CDR3 nucleotides read TGTGCCATCAGTAGCGGAGCACAGAACACTGAAGCTTTCTTT.

V and J are TRBV7-2 and TRBJ2-1; 9 bases fit TRBD1. This CDR3 spans 15 amino acids. Germline loops: CDR1 SGHTA, CDR2 FQGNSA. J was trimmed by 9 bases and V by 2 bases; bases with no gene match: 8. The CDR3 loop is CASSLTGTGLIEQFF. The CDR3 DNA sequence: TGTGCCAGCAGCTTAACCGGGACAGGGCTTATTGAGCAGTTCTTC.

This clone was counted a few times. The V gene is TRBV9, the J gene TRBJ1-4; D perhaps matches TRBD1 (5 bases). Germline CDR1 reads SGDLS; CDR2 reads YYNGEE. The CDR3 is 15 amino acids. V gave up 0 bases and J gave up 8 bases, with 14 bases separating them. The CDR3 nucleotides read TGTGCCAGCAGCGTAGCCGGACAAGCGAGAGAAAAACTGTTTTTT. Protein product: CASSVAGQAREKLFF.